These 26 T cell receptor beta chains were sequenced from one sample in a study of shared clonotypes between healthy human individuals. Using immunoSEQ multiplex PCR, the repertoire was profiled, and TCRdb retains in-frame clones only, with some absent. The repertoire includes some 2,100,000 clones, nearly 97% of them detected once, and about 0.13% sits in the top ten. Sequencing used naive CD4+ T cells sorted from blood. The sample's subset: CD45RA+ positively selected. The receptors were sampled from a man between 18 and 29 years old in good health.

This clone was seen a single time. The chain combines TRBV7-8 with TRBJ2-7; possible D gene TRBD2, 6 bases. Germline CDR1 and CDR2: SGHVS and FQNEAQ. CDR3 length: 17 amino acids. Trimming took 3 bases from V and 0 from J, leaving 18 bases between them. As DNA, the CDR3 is TGTGCCAGCAGCTTGCCAGCGGGTACCAAATCCTCCTACGAGCAGTACTTC. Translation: CASSLPAGTKSSYEQYF.

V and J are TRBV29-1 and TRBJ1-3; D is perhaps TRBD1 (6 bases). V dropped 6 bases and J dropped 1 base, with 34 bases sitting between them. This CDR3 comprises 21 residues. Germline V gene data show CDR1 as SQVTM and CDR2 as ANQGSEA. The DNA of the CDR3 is TGCAGCGTAACACAAGTTCCGGGACATCCCCAATTGATGGGTTCTGGAAACACCATATATTTT. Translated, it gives CSVTQVPGHPQLMGSGNTIYF.

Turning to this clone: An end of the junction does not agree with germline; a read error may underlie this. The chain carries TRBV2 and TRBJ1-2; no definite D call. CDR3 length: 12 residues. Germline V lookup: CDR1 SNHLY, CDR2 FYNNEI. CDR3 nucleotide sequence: TGTGCCAGCAGTGAATCCCTCGACCACCCACGCTTC. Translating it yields CASSESLDHPRF.

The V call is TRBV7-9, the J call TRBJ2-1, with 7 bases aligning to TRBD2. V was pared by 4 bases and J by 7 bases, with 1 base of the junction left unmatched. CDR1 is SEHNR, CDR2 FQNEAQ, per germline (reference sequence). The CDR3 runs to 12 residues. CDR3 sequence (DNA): TGTGCCAGCAGCTCGCGGGGGAATGAGCAGTTCTTC. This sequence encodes CASSSRGNEQFF.

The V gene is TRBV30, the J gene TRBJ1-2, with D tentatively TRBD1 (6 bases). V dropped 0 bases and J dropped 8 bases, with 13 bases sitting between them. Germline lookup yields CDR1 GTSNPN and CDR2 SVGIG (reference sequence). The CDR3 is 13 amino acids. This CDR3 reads CAWSVQGLWGYTF. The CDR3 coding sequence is TGTGCCTGGAGTGTACAGGGACTGTGGGGCTACACCTTC.

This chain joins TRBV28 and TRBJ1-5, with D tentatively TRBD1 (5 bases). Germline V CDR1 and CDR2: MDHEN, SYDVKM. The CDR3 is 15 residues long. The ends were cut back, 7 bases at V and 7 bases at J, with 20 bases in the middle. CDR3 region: CASTSPQTVRQPQHF. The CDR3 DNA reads TGTGCCAGCACCTCCCCCCAGACAGTTAGGCAGCCCCAGCATTTT.

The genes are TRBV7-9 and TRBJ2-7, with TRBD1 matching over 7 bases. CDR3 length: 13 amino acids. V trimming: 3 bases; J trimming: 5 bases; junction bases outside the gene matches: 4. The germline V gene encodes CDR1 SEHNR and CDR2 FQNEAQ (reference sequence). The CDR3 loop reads CASSFNRGNEQYF. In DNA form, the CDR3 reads TGTGCCAGCAGCTTCAACAGGGGCAACGAGCAGTACTTC.

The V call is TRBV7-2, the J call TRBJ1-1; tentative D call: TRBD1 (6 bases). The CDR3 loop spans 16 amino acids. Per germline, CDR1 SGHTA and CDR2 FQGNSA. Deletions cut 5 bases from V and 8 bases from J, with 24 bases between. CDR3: CASSPLGTGIGAEAFF. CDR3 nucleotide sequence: TGTGCCAGCAGCCCCCTGGGCACAGGGATAGGGGCGGAAGCTTTCTTT.

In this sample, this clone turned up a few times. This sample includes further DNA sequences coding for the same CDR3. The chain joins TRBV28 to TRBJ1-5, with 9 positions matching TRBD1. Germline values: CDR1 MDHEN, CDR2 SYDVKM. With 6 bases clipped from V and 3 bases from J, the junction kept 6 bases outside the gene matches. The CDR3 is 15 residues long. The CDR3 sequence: CASSLGQGINQPQHF. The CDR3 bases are TGTGCCAGCAGCTTGGGACAGGGAATCAATCAGCCCCAGCATTTT.

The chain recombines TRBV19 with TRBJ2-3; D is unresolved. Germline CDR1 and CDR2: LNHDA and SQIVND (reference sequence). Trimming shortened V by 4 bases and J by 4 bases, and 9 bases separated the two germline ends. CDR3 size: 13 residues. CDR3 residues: CASSTTAPDTQYF. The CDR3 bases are TGTGCCAGTAGTACAACCGCTCCAGATACGCAGTATTTT.

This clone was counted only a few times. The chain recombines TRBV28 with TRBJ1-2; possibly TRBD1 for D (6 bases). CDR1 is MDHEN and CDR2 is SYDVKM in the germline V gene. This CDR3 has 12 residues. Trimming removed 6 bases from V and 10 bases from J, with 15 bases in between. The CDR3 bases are TGTGCCAGCAGCCGACTCGGGGGGCCCTACACCTTC. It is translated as CASSRLGGPYTF.

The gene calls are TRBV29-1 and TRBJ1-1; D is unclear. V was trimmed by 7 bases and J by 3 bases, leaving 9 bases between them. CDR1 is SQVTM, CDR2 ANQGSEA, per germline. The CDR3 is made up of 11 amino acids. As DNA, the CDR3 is TGCAGCGGTGATGTGGACACTGAAGCTTTCTTT. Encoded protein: CSGDVDTEAFF.

The CDR3 protein is CASSPSGRAGTGELFF. The DNA for the CDR3 is TGTGCCAGCAGTCCTAGCGGGAGGGCGGGGACCGGGGAGCTGTTTTTT. V and J are TRBV25-1 and TRBJ2-2, with TRBD2 matching over 12 bases. J lost 5 bases, V lost 5 bases, and 6 bases had no gene match. The CDR3 is made up of 16 amino acids. Germline lookup yields CDR1 MGHDK and CDR2 SYGVNS. The full variable domain, in which reference TRBV25-1 and TRBJ2-2 provide the parts outside the CDR3, is EADIYQTPRYLVIGTGKKITLECSQTMGHDKMYWYQQDPGMELHLIHYSYGVNSTEKGDLSSESTVSRIRTEHFPLTLESARPSHTSQYLCASSPSGRAGTGELFFGEGSRLTVL.

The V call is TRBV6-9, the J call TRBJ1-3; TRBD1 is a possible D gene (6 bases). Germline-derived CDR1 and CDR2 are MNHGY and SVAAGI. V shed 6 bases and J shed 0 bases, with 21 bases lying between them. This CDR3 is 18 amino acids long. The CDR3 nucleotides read TGTGCCAGCAGCCTGACTGGACAGTTTATTAGCTCTGGAAACACCATATATTTT. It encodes CASSLTGQFISSGNTIYF.

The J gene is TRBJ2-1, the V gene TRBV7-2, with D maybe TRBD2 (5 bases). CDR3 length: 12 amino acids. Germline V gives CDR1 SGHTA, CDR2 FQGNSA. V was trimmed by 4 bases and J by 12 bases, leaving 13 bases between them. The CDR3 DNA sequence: TGTGCCAGCAGCTCCCCCGGACGGGGGCAGTTCTTC. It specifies CASSSPGRGQFF.

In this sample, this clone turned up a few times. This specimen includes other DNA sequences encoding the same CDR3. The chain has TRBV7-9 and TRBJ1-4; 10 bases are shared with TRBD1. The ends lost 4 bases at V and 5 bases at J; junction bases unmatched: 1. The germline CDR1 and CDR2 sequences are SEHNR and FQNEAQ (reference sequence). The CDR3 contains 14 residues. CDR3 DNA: TGTGCCAGCAGCTCGGACAGGGGGAATGAAAAACTGTTTTTT. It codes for CASSSDRGNEKLFF.

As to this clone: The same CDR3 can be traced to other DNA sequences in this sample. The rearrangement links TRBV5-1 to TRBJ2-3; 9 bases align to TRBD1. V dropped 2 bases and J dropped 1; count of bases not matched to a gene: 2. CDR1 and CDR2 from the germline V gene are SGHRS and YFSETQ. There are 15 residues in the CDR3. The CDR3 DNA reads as TGCGCCAGCAGCTTACAGGGGGCTGGCACAGATACGCAGTATTTT. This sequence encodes CASSLQGAGTDTQYF.

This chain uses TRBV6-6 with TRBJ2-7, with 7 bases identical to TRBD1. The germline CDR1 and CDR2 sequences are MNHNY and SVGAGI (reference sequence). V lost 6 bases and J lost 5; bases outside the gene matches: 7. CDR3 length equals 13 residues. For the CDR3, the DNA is TGTGCCAGCAGCTGGAAAGACAGGGACGAGCAGTACTTC. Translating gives CASSWKDRDEQYF.

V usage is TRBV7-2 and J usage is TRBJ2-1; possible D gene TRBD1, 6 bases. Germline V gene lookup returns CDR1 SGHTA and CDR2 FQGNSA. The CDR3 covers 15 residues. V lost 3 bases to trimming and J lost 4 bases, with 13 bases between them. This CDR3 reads CASSFRQAVYNEQFF. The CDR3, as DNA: TGTGCCAGCAGCTTTCGACAGGCCGTATACAATGAGCAGTTCTTC. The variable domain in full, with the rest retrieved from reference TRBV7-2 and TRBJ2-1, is GAGVSQSPSNKVTEKGKDVELRCDPISGHTALYWYRQSLGQGLEFLIYFQGNSAPDKSGLPSDRFSAERTGGSVSTLTIQRTQQEDSAVYLCASSFRQAVYNEQFFGPGTRLTVL.

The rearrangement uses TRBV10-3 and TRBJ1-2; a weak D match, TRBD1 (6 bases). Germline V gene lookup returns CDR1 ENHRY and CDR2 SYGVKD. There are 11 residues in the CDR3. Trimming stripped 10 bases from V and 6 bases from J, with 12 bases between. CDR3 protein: CATQGRDGYTF. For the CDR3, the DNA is TGTGCCACGCAGGGGAGGGATGGCTACACCTTC.

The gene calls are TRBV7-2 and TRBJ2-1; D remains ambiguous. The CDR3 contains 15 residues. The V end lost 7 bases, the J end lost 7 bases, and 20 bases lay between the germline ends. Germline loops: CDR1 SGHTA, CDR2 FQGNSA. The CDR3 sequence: CASIKDLGLGNEQFF. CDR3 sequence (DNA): TGTGCCAGCATCAAAGACCTCGGCTTGGGTAATGAGCAGTTCTTC.

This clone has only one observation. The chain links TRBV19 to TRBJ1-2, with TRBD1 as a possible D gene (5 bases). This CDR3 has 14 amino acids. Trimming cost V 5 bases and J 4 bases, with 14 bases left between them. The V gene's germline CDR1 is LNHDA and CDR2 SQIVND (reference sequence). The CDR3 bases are TGTGCCAGTAGTCAGAGGCCGGGGGGCTATGGCTACACCTTC. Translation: CASSQRPGGYGYTF.

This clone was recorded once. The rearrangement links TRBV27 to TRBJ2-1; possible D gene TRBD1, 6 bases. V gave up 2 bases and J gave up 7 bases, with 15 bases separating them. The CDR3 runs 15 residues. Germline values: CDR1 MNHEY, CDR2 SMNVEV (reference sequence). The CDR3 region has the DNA TGTGCCAGCAGTTTAGAAGGGGGAAGGATAAATGAGCAGTTCTTC. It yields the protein CASSLEGGRINEQFF.

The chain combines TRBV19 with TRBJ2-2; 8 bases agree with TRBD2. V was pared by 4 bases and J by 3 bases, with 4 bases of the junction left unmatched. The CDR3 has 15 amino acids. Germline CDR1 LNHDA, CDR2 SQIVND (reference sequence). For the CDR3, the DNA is TGTGCCAGTAGTAATATAGCGGGATACACCGGGGAGCTGTTTTTT. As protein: CASSNIAGYTGELFF.

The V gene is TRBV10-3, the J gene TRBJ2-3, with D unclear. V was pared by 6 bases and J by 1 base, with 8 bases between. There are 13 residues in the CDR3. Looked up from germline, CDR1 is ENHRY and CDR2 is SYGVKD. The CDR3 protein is CAISPTRTDTQYF. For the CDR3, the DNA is TGTGCCATCAGCCCGACTCGCACAGATACGCAGTATTTT.

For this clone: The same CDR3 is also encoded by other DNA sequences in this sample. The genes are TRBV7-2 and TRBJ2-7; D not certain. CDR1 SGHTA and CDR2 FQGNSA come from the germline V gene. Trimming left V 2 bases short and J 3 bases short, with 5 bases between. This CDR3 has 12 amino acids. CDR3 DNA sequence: TGTGCCAGCAGCTTATCTGGCTACGAGCAGTACTTC. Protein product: CASSLSGYEQYF.